The clone carrying this T cell receptor beta chain was recorded at least ten times. The target antigen is unknown. Looked up from germline, CDR1 is SGHRS and CDR2 is YFSETQ. Trimming at V came to 3 bases and at J to 0 bases, leaving 1 base not matched to a gene. The CDR3 is 14 residues long. The sample comes from a study of early T cells in non-severe SARS-CoV-2 infection. Looking at the study overall: With bulk RNA from unsorted whole blood as input, sequencing yielded unpaired chains.

Findings and caveats of the study: Anti-spike CD8 responses were favored by VDJdb matching, which missed private and CD4 specificities.

The TCR library protocol was used to attach unique molecular identifiers. These identifiers were attached to individual cDNA molecules. TCRdb re-called the 5' RACE reads with MiXCR, one entry per CDR3 protein. The sample lists some 80,000 distinct CDR3 sequences, about 12% seen once, with roughly a sixth in the top ten. This sequence joins TRBV5-1 and TRBJ2-7; TRBD2 matches 9 bases. This clonotype was obtained from an adult who was a healthcare worker with PCR-confirmed SARS-CoV-2 infection or an uninfected control (not recorded which). The donor label of this sample is uncertain. Sequencing was performed on whole blood, taken at baseline. CDR3 DNA sequence: TGCGCCAGCAGCTATAGCGGGAGCTCCTACGAGCAGTACTTC. Its protein is CASSYSGSSYEQYF.